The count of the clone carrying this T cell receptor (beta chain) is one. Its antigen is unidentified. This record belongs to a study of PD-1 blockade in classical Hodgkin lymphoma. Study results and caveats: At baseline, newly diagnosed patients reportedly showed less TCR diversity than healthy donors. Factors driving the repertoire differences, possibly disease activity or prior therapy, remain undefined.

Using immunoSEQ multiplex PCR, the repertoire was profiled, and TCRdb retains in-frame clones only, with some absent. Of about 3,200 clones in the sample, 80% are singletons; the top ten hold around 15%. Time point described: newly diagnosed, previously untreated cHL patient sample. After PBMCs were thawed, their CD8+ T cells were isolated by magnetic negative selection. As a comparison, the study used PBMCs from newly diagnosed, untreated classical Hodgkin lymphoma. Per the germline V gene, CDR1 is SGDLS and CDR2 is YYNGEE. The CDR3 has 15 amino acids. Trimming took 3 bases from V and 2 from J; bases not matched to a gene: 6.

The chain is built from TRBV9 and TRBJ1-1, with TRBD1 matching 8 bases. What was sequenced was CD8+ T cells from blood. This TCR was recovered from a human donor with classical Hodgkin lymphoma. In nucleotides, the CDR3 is TGTGCCAGCAGCGGTAACAGGGGGGTTAACACTGAAGCTTTCTTT. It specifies CASSGNRGVNTEAFF.